This TCR beta chain was sequenced during a study of T cells in tumors after PD-1 blockade. Study background: During anti-PD-1 treatment, some patients continued daily vismodegib 150 mg. Mean per blood sample: roughly 100,000 templates (about 24,000-270,000), approximately 37,000 unique clonotypes. General study findings and limits: Some novel exhausted tumor clones appeared in pre-treatment blood, suggesting peripheral recruitment.

Profiling relied on immunoSEQ multiplex PCR, and the TCRdb table lists in-frame clones only, not all of them. The table has about 59,000 clones, about four fifths seen once. Germline V gene lookup returns CDR1 SGHDN and CDR2 FVKESK. V lost 4 bases and J lost 9; bases outside the gene matches: 11. The CDR3 is made up of 16 amino acids. Comment on this clone: The antigen is not known.

Tumor or blood genomic DNA was sequenced, with inputs of about 616 ng to 6,500 ng. This clonotype was obtained from a human donor with basal cell carcinoma. V and J are TRBV14 and TRBJ2-1, with 11 bases aligning to TRBD2. The sample was PBMCs, taken before anti-PD-1 treatment. The CDR3 region has the DNA TGTGCCAGCAGCCCACGTAGCGGGGGGGCACTGAGTGAGCAGTTCTTC. Amino acid sequence: CASSPRSGGALSEQFF.